Described below is a single TCR beta chain sequence and its context. Produced via immunoSEQ multiplex PCR; TCRdb's table is partial and in-frame only. The profile shows 100,000 to 150,000 clones, around 92% of them singletons. This entry comes from a study of control samples from healthy donors and cancer patients. CDR1 is KGHSH and CDR2 is LQKENI in the germline V gene. V lost 3 bases and J 2 bases, leaving 11 bases between the germline ends. The CDR3 loop spans 14 amino acids. The genes are TRBV18 and TRBJ2-7, with D tentatively TRBD1 (5 bases). This TCR came from an elderly man with head and neck cancer. Sequencing was done on a sample of PBMCs. Here the CDR3 reads CASSPWQGTYEQYF. CDR3 bases: TGTGCCAGCTCACCCTGGCAGGGAACCTACGAGCAGTACTTC.